The present T cell receptor (beta chain) was sequenced within a study of blood T cell repertoires in COVID-19 (dated by TCRdb to the early 2020s). Broadly, across the study: Collaborator samples came from the United States, Italy and Spain and covered acute and convalescent phases of COVID-19. The repertoires were released in a freely available public database intended as a resource for research on the immune response to SARS-CoV-2. The samples were drawn from the first 160 participants of the ongoing ImmuneRACE study and from 950 to 1,500 subjects provided by 6 global collaborators. The material from the prospective study consisted of cDNA or gDNA derived from T cells, B-cell-depleted T cells, or PBMCs. Where available, HLA class I and class II types were obtained from metadata supplied by the sample provider rather than from assay-based typing. Nearly every sample came with metadata listing a de-identified subject ID, COVID-19 status, age in years and sex. Subjects who had been exposed to COVID-19, were actively infected with it, or had recovered from it provided the deeply sampled blood TCRbeta repertoires that made up the dataset. Overall results and qualifications from the work: How much clinical and demographic metadata was included differed by source and by participant, and the metadata was provided uncurated.

Including the terminal cysteine and phenylalanine, the CDR3 comprises 11 residues. Of all the DNA, just the CDR3 is kept, 33 bases in frame from base 1. CDR1 and CDR2 are read off the germline V gene as SGHVS and FQNEAQ. V is reduced by 6 bases and J by 6 bases, leaving a spacing of 9 bases between them. The immunoSEQ Assay, a bias-controlled multiplex PCR, was used to amplify TCRbeta CDR3 regions from genomic DNA. In the authors' own workflow: Nucleated cell counts per sample were estimated from amplification of reference gene primers within the assay. To quantify the absolute abundance of each unique TCRbeta CDR3 rearrangement, sequence reads were collapsed and filtered. For each sample, productive Simpson clonality was calculated as the square root of Simpson's diversity index over productive rearrangements. Held by TCRdb, this immuneACCESS table contains in-frame sequences only and omits some clones. Under half of the omission traces to an unresolved V gene where checked; the cause of the rest is unknown. The V and J calls and the clone size are those of that table, but D and trimming were determined from the DNA. The sample records approximately 45,000 clones, around 75% of which are singletons. Around 64% of the sample comes from the top ten.

Turning to this clone: There is no known antigen for this receptor. No clone much larger than this one lies a single base away; base qualities are absent.

Whole blood was collected in K2EDTA tubes by collaborating institutions according to the institutions' own protocols. For TCRbeta analysis, collaborators shipped samples as frozen whole blood, isolated PBMCs, or DNA extracted from either of those sample types. Input material: peripheral blood. The chain employs TRBV7-8 and TRBJ2-7; the D gene is perhaps TRBD1, from 5 matching bases. The TCR sequence derives from a man at least 80 years old with acute or convalescent COVID-19. The DNA sequence is TGTGCCAGCAGGCCAGGGCGCGAGCAGTACTTC. Translation gives CASRPGREQYF.